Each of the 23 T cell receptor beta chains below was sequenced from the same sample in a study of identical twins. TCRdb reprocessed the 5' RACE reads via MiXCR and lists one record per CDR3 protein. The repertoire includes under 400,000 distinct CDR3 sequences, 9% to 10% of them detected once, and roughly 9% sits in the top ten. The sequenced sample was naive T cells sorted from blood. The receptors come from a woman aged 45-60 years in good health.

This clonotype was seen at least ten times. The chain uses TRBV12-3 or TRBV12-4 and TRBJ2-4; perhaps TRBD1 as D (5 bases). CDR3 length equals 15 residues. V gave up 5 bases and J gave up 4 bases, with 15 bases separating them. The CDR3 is CASSARNKGKNIQYF. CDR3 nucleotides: TGTGCCAGCAGTGCCCGGAATAAGGGGAAAAACATTCAGTACTTC.

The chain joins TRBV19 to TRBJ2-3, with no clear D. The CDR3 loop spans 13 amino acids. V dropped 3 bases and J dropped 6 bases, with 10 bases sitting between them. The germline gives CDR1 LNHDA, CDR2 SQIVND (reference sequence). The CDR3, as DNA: TGTGCCAGTAGTATTGTGACGGAGGATACGCAGTATTTT. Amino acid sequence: CASSIVTEDTQYF.

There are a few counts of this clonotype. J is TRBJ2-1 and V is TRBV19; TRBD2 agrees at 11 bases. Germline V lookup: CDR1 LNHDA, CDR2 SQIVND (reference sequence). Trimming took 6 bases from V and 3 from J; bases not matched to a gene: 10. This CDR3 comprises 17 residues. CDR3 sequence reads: CASRSLLAGGNYNEQFF. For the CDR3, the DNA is TGTGCCAGTAGGTCTCTTCTAGCGGGAGGAAACTACAATGAGCAGTTCTTC. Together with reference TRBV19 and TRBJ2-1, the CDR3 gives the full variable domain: DGGITQSPKYLFRKEGQNVTLSCEQNLNHDAMYWYRQDPGQGLRLIYYSQIVNDFQKGDIAEGYSVSREKKESFPLTVTSAQKNPTAFYLCASRSLLAGGNYNEQFFGPGTRLTVL.

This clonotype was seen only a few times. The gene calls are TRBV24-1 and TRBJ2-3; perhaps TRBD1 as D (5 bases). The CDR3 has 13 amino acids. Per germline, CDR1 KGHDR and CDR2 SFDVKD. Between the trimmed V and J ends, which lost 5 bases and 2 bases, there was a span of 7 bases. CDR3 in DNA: TGTGCCACCAGTGGGGGCGACACAGATACGCAGTATTTT. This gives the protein CATSGGDTDTQYF.

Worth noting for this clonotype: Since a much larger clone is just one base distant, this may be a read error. CDR3 nucleotides: TGCGCCAGCAGCCCGACGACAGATTTGAACACTAAAGCTTTCTTT. Protein product: CASSPTTDLNTKAFF. The chain recombines TRBV5-1 with TRBJ1-1; TRBD1 might be the D (5 bases). CDR1 and CDR2 (germline): SGHRS, YFSETQ. There are 15 residues in the CDR3.

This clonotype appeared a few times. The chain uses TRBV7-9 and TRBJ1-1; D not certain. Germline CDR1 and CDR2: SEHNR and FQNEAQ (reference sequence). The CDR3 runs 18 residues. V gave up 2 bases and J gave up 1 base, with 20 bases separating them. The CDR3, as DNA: TGTGCCAGCAGCTTATATGCGGGGATTTTAGCGGGGAACACTGAAGCTTTCTTT. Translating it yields CASSLYAGILAGNTEAFF.

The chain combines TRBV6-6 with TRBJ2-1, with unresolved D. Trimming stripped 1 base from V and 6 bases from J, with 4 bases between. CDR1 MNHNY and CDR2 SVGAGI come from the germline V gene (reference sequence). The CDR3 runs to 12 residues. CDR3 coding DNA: TGTGCCAGCAGTTACTTGGGCAATGAGCAGTTCTTC. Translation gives CASSYLGNEQFF.

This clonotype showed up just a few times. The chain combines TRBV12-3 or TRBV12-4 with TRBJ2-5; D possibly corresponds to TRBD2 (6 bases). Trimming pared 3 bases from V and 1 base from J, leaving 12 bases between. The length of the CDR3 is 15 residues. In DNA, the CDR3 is TGTGCCAGCAGTTTTTATCCTAGCGCCCAAGAGACCCAGTACTTC. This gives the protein CASSFYPSAQETQYF.

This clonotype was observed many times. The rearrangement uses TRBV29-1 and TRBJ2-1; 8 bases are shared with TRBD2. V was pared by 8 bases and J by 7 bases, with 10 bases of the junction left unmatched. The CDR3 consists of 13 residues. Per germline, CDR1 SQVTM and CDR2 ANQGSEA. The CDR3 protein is CSTGGGEGNEQFF. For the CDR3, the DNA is TGCAGCACCGGGGGGGGAGAGGGGAATGAGCAGTTCTTC.

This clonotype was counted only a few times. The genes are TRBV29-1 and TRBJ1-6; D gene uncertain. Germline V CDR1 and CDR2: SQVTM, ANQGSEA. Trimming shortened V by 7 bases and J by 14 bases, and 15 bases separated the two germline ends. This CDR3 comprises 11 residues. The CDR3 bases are TGCAGCGGCGCGATAGGACCGGCCCTCCACTTT. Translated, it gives CSGAIGPALHF.

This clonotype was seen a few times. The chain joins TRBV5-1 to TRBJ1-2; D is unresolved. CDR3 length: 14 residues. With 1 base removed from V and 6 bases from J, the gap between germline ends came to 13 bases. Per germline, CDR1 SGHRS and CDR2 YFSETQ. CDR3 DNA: TGCGCCAGCAGCTTGAACGAAGGGTCCAATGGCTACACCTTC. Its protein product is CASSLNEGSNGYTF.

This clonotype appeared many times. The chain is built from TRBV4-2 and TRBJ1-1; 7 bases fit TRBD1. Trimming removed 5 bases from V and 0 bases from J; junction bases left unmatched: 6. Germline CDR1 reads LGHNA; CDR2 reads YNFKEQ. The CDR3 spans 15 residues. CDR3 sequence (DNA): TGTGCCAGCAGCGACCCGGGACAGTTGAACACTGAAGCTTTCTTT. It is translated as CASSDPGQLNTEAFF.

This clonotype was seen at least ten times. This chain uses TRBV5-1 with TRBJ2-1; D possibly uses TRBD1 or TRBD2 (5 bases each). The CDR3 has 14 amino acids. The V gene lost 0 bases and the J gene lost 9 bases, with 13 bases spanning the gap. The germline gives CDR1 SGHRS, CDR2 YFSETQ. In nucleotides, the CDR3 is TGCGCCAGCAGCTTGGAGGCAGGGAGTAGTGAGCAGTTCTTC. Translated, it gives CASSLEAGSSEQFF.

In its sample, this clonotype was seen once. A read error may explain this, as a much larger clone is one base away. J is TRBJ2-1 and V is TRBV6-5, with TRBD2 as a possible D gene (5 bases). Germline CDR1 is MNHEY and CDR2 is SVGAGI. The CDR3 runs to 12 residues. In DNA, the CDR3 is TGTGCCAGCAGCTACTCGGGGTGTGAGCAGTTCTTC. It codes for CASSYSGCEQFF.

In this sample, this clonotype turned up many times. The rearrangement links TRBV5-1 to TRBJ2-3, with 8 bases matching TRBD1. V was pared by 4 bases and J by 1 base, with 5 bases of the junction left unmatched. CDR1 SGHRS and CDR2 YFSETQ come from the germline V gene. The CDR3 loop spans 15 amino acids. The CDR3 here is CASSPAGQGTDTQYF. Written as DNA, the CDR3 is TGCGCCAGCAGCCCGGCGGGACAGGGCACAGATACGCAGTATTTT.

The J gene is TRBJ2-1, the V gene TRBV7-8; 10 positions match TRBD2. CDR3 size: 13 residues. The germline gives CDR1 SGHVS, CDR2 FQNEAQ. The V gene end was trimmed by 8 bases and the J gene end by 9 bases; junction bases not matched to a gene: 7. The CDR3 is CASQREGLGEQFF. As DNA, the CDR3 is TGTGCCAGCCAGCGGGAGGGTCTCGGTGAGCAGTTCTTC.

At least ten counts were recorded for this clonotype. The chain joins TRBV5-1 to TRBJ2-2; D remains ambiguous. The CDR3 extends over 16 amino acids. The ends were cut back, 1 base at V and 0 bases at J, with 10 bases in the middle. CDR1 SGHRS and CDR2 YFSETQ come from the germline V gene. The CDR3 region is CASSLLAGTNTGELFF. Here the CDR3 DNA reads TGCGCCAGCAGCTTGTTAGCAGGAACGAACACCGGGGAGCTGTTTTTT.

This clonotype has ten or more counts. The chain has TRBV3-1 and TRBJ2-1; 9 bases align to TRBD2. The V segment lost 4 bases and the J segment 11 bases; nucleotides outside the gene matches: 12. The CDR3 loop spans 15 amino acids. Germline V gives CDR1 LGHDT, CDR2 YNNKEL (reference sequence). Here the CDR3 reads CASSPTWREGIQQFF. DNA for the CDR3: TGTGCCAGCAGCCCAACCTGGCGGGAGGGCATCCAGCAGTTCTTC.

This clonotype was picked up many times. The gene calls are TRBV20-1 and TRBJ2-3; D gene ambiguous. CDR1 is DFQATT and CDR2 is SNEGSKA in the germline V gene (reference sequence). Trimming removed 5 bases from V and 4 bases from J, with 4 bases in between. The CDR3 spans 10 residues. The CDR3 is CSAWSDTQYF. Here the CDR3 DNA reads TGCAGTGCTTGGTCAGATACGCAGTATTTT.

The CDR3 region is CASSLYSGRRNSYNEQFF. The CDR3, as DNA: TGCGCCAGCAGCTTGTATAGCGGGAGGCGGAACTCCTACAATGAGCAGTTCTTC. The chain carries TRBV5-1 and TRBJ2-1, with TRBD2 identical over 10 bases. The CDR3 contains 18 residues. Trimming cost V 1 base and J 0 bases; bases outside gene matches: 7. Germline loops: CDR1 SGHRS, CDR2 YFSETQ.

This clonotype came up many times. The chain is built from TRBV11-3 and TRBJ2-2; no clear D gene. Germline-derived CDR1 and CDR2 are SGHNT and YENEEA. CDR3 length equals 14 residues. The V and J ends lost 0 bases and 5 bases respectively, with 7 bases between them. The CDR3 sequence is CASSLELRTGELFF. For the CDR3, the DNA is TGTGCCAGCAGCTTAGAGCTCAGGACCGGGGAGCTGTTTTTT.

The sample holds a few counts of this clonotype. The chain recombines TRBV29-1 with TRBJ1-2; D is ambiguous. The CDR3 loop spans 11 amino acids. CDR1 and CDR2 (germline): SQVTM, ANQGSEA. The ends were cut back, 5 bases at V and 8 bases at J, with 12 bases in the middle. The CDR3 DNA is TGCAGCGTTCCTGGGTCTGAGGGCTACACCTTC. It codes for CSVPGSEGYTF. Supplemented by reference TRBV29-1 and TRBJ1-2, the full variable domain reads SAVISQKPSRDICQRGTSLTIQCQVDSQVTMMFWYRQQPGQSLTLIATANQGSEATYESGFVIDKFPISRPNLTFSTLTVSNMSPEDSSIYLCSVPGSEGYTFGSGTRLTVV.

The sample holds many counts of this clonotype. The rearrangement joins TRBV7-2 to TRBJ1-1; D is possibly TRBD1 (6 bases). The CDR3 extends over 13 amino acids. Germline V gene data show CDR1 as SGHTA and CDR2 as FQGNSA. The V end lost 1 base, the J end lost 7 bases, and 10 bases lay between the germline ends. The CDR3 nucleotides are TGTGCCAGCAGCTTAGTCGGAGGGGGTGAAGCTTTCTTT. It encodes CASSLVGGGEAFF.